Sequencing of this TCR beta chain was carried out in a study of blood T cell repertoires in COVID-19. Method: immunoSEQ multiplex PCR; TCRdb's copy keeps in-frame clones and lacks some. Of a few hundred thousand clones listed, more than 75% are singletons. The sample comprised peripheral blood. The sequence came from a woman aged 40 to 50 who had recovered from COVID-19.

The CDR3 reads CASSYSVGGRAYEQYF. DNA of the CDR3: TGTGCCAGCAGTTACTCGGTGGGGGGTCGGGCCTACGAGCAGTACTTC. V gene TRBV6-5 combines with J gene TRBJ2-7, with TRBD2 as a possible D gene (6 bases). Germline V gives CDR1 MNHEY, CDR2 SVGAGI. V gave up 0 bases and J gave up 2 bases, with 14 bases separating them. This CDR3 spans 16 amino acids.